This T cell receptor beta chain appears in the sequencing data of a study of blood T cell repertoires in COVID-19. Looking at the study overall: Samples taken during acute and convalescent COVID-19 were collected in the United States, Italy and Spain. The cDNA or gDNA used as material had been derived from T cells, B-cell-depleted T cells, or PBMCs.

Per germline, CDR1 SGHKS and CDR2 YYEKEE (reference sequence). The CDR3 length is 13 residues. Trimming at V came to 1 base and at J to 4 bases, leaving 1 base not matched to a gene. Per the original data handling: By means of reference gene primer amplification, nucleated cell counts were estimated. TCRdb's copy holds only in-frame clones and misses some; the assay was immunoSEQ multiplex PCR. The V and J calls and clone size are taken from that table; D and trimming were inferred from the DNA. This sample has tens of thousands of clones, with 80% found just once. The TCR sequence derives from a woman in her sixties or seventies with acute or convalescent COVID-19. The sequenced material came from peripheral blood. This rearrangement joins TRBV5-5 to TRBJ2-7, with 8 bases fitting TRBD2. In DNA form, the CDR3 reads TGTGCCAGCAGCTTGACTAGCGGTTACGAGCAGTACTTC. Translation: CASSLTSGYEQYF. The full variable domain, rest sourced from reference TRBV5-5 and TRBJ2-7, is DAGVTQSPTHLIKTRGQQVTLRCSPISGHKSVSWYQQVLGQGPQFIFQYYEKEERGRGNFPDRFSARQFPNYSSELNVNALLLGDSALYLCASSLTSGYEQYFGPGTRLTVT.